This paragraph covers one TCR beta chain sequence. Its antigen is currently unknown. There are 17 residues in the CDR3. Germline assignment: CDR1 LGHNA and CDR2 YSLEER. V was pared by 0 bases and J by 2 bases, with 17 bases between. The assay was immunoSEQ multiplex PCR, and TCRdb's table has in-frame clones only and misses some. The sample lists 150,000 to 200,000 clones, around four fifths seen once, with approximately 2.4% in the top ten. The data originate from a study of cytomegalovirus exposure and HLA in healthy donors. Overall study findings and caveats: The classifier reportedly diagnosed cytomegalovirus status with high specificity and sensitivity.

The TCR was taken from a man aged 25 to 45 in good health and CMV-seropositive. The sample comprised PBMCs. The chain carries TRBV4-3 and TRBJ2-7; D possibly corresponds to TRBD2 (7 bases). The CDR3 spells CASSQDLPRGAPYEQYF. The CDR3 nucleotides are TGCGCCAGCAGCCAAGATCTACCTCGGGGGGCACCCTACGAGCAGTACTTC.